This is a list of T cell receptor beta chains from one sample in a study of blood T cells in healthy people across ages. MiXCR, run by TCRdb on the 5' RACE reads, gives a single entry per CDR3 protein. The table has roughly 1,700,000 distinct CDR3 sequences, 28% seen once. The material sequenced was blood. The receptors here all came from a woman aged 25 to 39 in good health. Each CDR3 is given with its conserved first and last residue. The D gene is left open where the match is weak. Clone size is given for some rows only: seen once, a few or many times, or a class if the clone is expanded.

v_call: TRBV2
d_call: TRBD1
clone_size: NA
j_call: TRBJ1-1
cdr3_nt: TGTGCCAGCATCCCAGGGGGCGGGGACACTGAAGCTTTCTTT
cdr3_aa: CASIPGGGDTEAFF

v_call: TRBV20-1
d_call: NA
clone_size: few
j_call: TRBJ2-1
cdr3_nt: TGCAGTGCTGCTACCGGGACTGCTTACAATGAGCAGTTCTTC
cdr3_aa: CSAATGTAYNEQFF

v_call: TRBV5-6
d_call: NA
clone_size: NA
j_call: TRBJ2-1
cdr3_nt: TGTGCCAGCAGTCGGCCCCGGGAGCTCGTAGTAGGTGAGCAGTTCTTC
cdr3_aa: CASSRPRELVVGEQFF

v_call: TRBV5-1
d_call: NA
clone_size: many
j_call: TRBJ2-1
cdr3_nt: TGCGCCAGCAGCCCGCCCGGGGTGACTGGTGAGCAGTTCTTC
cdr3_aa: CASSPPGVTGEQFF

v_call: TRBV6-5
d_call: NA
clone_size: many
j_call: TRBJ2-7
cdr3_nt: TGTGCCAGCAGTTTGACCGGGACACTCTACGAGCAGTACTTC
cdr3_aa: CASSLTGTLYEQYF

v_call: TRBV29-1
d_call: NA
clone_size: few
j_call: TRBJ1-4
cdr3_nt: TGCAGCGCCGCGTGGGGGTCGACTAATGAAAAACTGTTTTTT
cdr3_aa: CSAAWGSTNEKLFF

v_call: TRBV20-1
d_call: NA
clone_size: NA
j_call: TRBJ1-5
cdr3_nt: TGCAGTGCTGGGGGGAGGATGACTCAGCCCCAGCATTTT
cdr3_aa: CSAGGRMTQPQHF

v_call: TRBV20-1
d_call: TRBD2
clone_size: once
j_call: TRBJ2-1
cdr3_nt: TGCAGTGCTAAGAGGCTAGCGGGGCTAATCAACAATGAGCAGTTCTTC
cdr3_aa: CSAKRLAGLINNEQFF

v_call: TRBV7-9
d_call: TRBD1
clone_size: NA
j_call: TRBJ2-1
cdr3_nt: TGTGCCAGCAGCCAAACAATCTCCGGGACAGGGAGAGATGAGCAGTTCTTC
cdr3_aa: CASSQTISGTGRDEQFF

v_call: TRBV5-6
d_call: NA
clone_size: NA
j_call: TRBJ1-5
cdr3_nt: TGTGCCAGCAGCTCTCTTACGACAGTTAATCAGCCCCAGCATTTT
cdr3_aa: CASSSLTTVNQPQHF

v_call: TRBV7-9
d_call: TRBD2
clone_size: NA
j_call: TRBJ2-7
cdr3_nt: TGTGCCAGCAGCTTAGCGGCGGGGGTGAATGAGCAGTACTTC
cdr3_aa: CASSLAAGVNEQYF

v_call: TRBV7-2
d_call: TRBD1
clone_size: NA
j_call: TRBJ2-7
cdr3_nt: TGTGCCAGCAGCTTCACGGACAGGCTCCACGAGCAGTACTTC
cdr3_aa: CASSFTDRLHEQYF

v_call: TRBV6-5
d_call: NA
clone_size: many
j_call: TRBJ2-6
cdr3_nt: TGTGCCAGCAGTTACGACAGGAAGGGCTCTGGGGCCAACGTCCTGACTTTC
cdr3_aa: CASSYDRKGSGANVLTF

v_call: TRBV7-2
d_call: TRBD2
clone_size: NA
j_call: TRBJ2-3
cdr3_nt: TGTGCCAGCAGCCCGGGACTAGCGGGGGGCCCGAGGTCGCAGTATTTT
cdr3_aa: CASSPGLAGGPRSQYF

v_call: TRBV20-1
d_call: NA
clone_size: NA
j_call: TRBJ1-4
cdr3_nt: TGCAGTGCTAGTAGCCCGGGCCTGGATCCAACTAATGAAAAACTGTTTTTT
cdr3_aa: CSASSPGLDPTNEKLFF

v_call: TRBV20-1
d_call: TRBD2
clone_size: NA
j_call: TRBJ2-7
cdr3_nt: TGCAGTGCCCGAAACAGCGGGGGGGCCCAAGAGGCCCAGTACTTC
cdr3_aa: CSARNSGGAQEAQYF

v_call: TRBV5-1
d_call: TRBD2
clone_size: NA
j_call: TRBJ2-3
cdr3_nt: TGCGCCAGCACTTGGCGGGAGGGCGAGGATACGCAGTATTTT
cdr3_aa: CASTWREGEDTQYF

v_call: TRBV4-2
d_call: NA
clone_size: NA
j_call: TRBJ2-2
cdr3_nt: TGTGCCAGCAGCCAAGAAGTCGGAGTCGGGGAGCTGTTTTTT
cdr3_aa: CASSQEVGVGELFF

v_call: TRBV18
d_call: NA
clone_size: NA
j_call: TRBJ1-1
cdr3_nt: TGTGCCAGCTCACTCTCAACCGACAGGGAAGCTTTCTTT
cdr3_aa: CASSLSTDREAFF

v_call: TRBV10-3
d_call: NA
clone_size: NA
j_call: TRBJ1-1
cdr3_nt: TGTGCCATCAGTACCGAACAGCCAGAACGGAACACTGAAGCTTTCTTT
cdr3_aa: CAISTEQPERNTEAFF

v_call: TRBV5-1
d_call: NA
clone_size: many
j_call: TRBJ2-6
cdr3_nt: TGCGCCAGCAGCTTGAAATTACCTGGGGCCAACGTCCTGACTTTC
cdr3_aa: CASSLKLPGANVLTF

v_call: TRBV7-2
d_call: NA
clone_size: few
j_call: TRBJ1-1
cdr3_nt: TGTGCCAGCAGCCCGCGGCCGCGGGACACTGAAGCTTTCTTT
cdr3_aa: CASSPRPRDTEAFF

v_call: TRBV5-1
d_call: NA
clone_size: many
j_call: TRBJ2-5
cdr3_nt: TGCGCCAGCAGACAGGCACGAGGCAAAGAGACCCAGTACTTC
cdr3_aa: CASRQARGKETQYF

v_call: TRBV7-2
d_call: NA
clone_size: many
j_call: TRBJ2-5
cdr3_nt: TGTGCCAGCAGTTTCGGGGGGCGCGGGGAGACCCAGTACTTC
cdr3_aa: CASSFGGRGETQYF

v_call: TRBV2
d_call: TRBD2
clone_size: NA
j_call: TRBJ2-7
cdr3_nt: TGTGCCAGCATTTTAGCGGGAATCATGAATGAGCAGTACTTC
cdr3_aa: CASILAGIMNEQYF

v_call: TRBV11-3
d_call: TRBD2
clone_size: NA
j_call: TRBJ2-1
cdr3_nt: TGTGCCAGCAGCTTAGGTCGGACTAGCGGGAGTGAAGAGCAGTTCTTC
cdr3_aa: CASSLGRTSGSEEQFF

v_call: TRBV7-3
d_call: NA
clone_size: NA
j_call: TRBJ2-5
cdr3_nt: TGTGCCAGCAGCTTCCAGGCAGGGCTGGGCCAAGAGACCCAGTACTTC
cdr3_aa: CASSFQAGLGQETQYF

v_call: TRBV2
d_call: NA
clone_size: once
j_call: TRBJ1-5
cdr3_nt: TGTGCCACCGAACTATACGGGGGAGTTGGCAATCAGCCCCAGCATTTT
cdr3_aa: CATELYGGVGNQPQHF

v_call: TRBV12-3/TRBV12-4
d_call: NA
clone_size: NA
j_call: TRBJ1-6
cdr3_nt: TGTGCCAGCAGTTCCCGATTTCGGAATTCACCCCTCCACTTT
cdr3_aa: CASSSRFRNSPLHF

v_call: TRBV5-1
d_call: NA
clone_size: NA
j_call: TRBJ2-5
cdr3_nt: TGCGCCAGCAGCCCCCACTCCACGGTGGTCCGTGAGACCCAGTACTTC
cdr3_aa: CASSPHSTVVRETQYF

v_call: TRBV5-1
d_call: NA
clone_size: NA
j_call: TRBJ2-5
cdr3_nt: TGCGCCAGCAGCATGACTTGGCTTAGGGAGACCCAGTACTTC
cdr3_aa: CASSMTWLRETQYF

v_call: TRBV3-1
d_call: TRBD2
clone_size: few
j_call: TRBJ2-1
cdr3_nt: TGTGCCAGCAGCCAAGTAGGGACTAGCACTGAGCAGTTCTTC
cdr3_aa: CASSQVGTSTEQFF

v_call: TRBV5-1
d_call: TRBD1
clone_size: NA
j_call: TRBJ2-1
cdr3_nt: TGCGCCCGCAGTCCCGGGACAGGGCGCGATGAGCAGTTCTTC
cdr3_aa: CARSPGTGRDEQFF

v_call: TRBV18
d_call: NA
clone_size: NA
j_call: TRBJ2-5
cdr3_nt: TGTGCCAGCTCACCACCGGGGCTAGCTCCCCGGGAGACCCAGTACTTC
cdr3_aa: CASSPPGLAPRETQYF

v_call: TRBV20-1
d_call: NA
clone_size: NA
j_call: TRBJ2-7
cdr3_nt: TGCGGTGCTAGAGATTTCGACAGGAGCTCCTACGAGCAGTACTTC
cdr3_aa: CGARDFDRSSYEQYF

v_call: TRBV14
d_call: TRBD2
clone_size: few
j_call: TRBJ2-5
cdr3_nt: TGTGCCAGCAGCCAAGAAGGACTAGCGGGGGTGGAGACCCAGTACTTC
cdr3_aa: CASSQEGLAGVETQYF

v_call: TRBV12-3/TRBV12-4
d_call: TRBD1
clone_size: NA
j_call: TRBJ1-2
cdr3_nt: TGTGCCAGCAGATCGACAGGGTCTCTTTTGGGTGGCTACACCTTC
cdr3_aa: CASRSTGSLLGGYTF

v_call: TRBV7-4
d_call: NA
clone_size: NA
j_call: TRBJ1-5
cdr3_nt: TGTGCCAGCAGCTTCTCGTGGCAGGGGCTAAATAGCCGGCCCCAGCATTTT
cdr3_aa: CASSFSWQGLNSRPQHF

v_call: TRBV5-1
d_call: NA
clone_size: few
j_call: TRBJ2-5
cdr3_nt: TGCGCCAGCAGCACCTCTGGGGCTAGGGAGACCCAGTACTTC
cdr3_aa: CASSTSGARETQYF

v_call: TRBV9
d_call: TRBD2
clone_size: few
j_call: TRBJ2-7
cdr3_nt: TGTGCCAGCAGCCCTGGAGCGGGGACTGTACACGAGCAGTACTTC
cdr3_aa: CASSPGAGTVHEQYF

v_call: TRBV2
d_call: TRBD2
clone_size: few
j_call: TRBJ2-1
cdr3_nt: TGTGCCAGCAGTGAAGCGCCTGGACTAGCTATAAATAGTTACAATGAGCAGTTCTTC
cdr3_aa: CASSEAPGLAINSYNEQFF

v_call: TRBV7-2
d_call: NA
clone_size: NA
j_call: TRBJ2-5
cdr3_nt: TGTGCCAGCAGCCCGACCCTAGCGCGGGAGACCCAGTACTTC
cdr3_aa: CASSPTLARETQYF

v_call: TRBV12-3/TRBV12-4
d_call: TRBD2
clone_size: many
j_call: TRBJ2-4
cdr3_nt: TGTGCCAGCAGCCGGACTAGCGGGGGAAGAGACATTCAGTACTTC
cdr3_aa: CASSRTSGGRDIQYF

v_call: TRBV7-8
d_call: TRBD2
clone_size: many
j_call: TRBJ2-4
cdr3_nt: TGTGCCAGCAGCCCACTAGCGGGAGCCAAAAACATTCAGTACTTC
cdr3_aa: CASSPLAGAKNIQYF

v_call: TRBV20-1
d_call: NA
clone_size: many
j_call: TRBJ1-5
cdr3_nt: TGCAGTGCTAGTCAGGGCGGGAGCAATCAGCCCCAGCATTTT
cdr3_aa: CSASQGGSNQPQHF